The sequence of this T cell receptor (beta chain) was determined in a study of T cells after yellow fever vaccination. A remark on this clonotype: Its cognate antigen is unknown.

UMIs were added to TCR cDNA along with a universal primer site when it was made by 5'RACE template switching. TCRdb re-called the 5' RACE reads with MiXCR, one entry per CDR3 protein. The profile covers some 320,000 distinct CDR3 sequences, with 3.5% to 4.5% appearing a single time and 15% to 20% taken by the ten largest. Findings and limits, study-wide: It was a small share of clonotypes that appeared in both CD4 and CD8 compartments. Booster sampling recovered most clones from primary vaccination (approximately 97% CD4, roughly 86% CD8).

Sequences were derived from PBMCs, sampled 15 days after the yellow fever booster vaccination. The TCR sequence derives from a man between 18 and 29 years old who received the YFV17D yellow fever vaccine.

The chain's CDR3 is CASPYRHSPLSGNTIYF. The CDR3 DNA follows: TGTGCCAGCCCTTACAGGCACAGTCCTCTCTCTGGAAACACCATATATTTT. The chain is built from TRBV6-6 and TRBJ1-3; perhaps TRBD1 as D (5 bases). Germline lookup yields CDR1 MNHNY and CDR2 SVGAGI (reference sequence). Trimming cost V 8 bases and J 0 bases, with 20 bases left between them. The CDR3 loop spans 17 amino acids.